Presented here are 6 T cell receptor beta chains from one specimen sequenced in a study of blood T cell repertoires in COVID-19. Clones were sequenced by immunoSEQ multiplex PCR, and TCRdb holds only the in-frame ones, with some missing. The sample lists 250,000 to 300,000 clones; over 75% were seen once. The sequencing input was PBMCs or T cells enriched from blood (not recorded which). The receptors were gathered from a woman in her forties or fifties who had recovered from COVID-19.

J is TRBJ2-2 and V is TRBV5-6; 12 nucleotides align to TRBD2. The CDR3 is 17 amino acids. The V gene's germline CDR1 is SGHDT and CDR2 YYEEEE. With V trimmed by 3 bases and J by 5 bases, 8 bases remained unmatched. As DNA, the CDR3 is TGTGCCAGCAGCTGGACTAGCGGGACAAGGGGAACCGGGGAGCTGTTTTTT. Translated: CASSWTSGTRGTGELFF.

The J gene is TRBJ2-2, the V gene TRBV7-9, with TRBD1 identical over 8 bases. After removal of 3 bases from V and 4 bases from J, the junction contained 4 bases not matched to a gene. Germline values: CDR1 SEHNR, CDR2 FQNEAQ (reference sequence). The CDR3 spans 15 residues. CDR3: CASSFLQGGTGELFF. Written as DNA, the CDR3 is TGTGCCAGCAGCTTTCTACAGGGGGGCACCGGGGAGCTGTTTTTT.

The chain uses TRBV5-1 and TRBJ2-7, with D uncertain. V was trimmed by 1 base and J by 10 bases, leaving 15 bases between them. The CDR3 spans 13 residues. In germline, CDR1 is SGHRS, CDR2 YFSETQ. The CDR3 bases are TGCGCCAGCAGCTTGTTGACTCAGTCGCAACAGTACTTC. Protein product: CASSLLTQSQQYF.

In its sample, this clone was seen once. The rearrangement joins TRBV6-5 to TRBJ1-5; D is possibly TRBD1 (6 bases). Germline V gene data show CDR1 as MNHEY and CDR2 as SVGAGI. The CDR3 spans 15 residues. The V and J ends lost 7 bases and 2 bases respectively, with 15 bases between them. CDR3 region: CASNEAGVGNQPQHF. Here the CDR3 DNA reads TGTGCCAGCAACGAGGCAGGGGTCGGCAATCAGCCCCAGCATTTT.

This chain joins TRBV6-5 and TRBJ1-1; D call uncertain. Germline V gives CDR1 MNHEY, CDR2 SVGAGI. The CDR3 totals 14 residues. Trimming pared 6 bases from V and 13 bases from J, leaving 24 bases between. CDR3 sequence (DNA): TGTGCCAGCAGCCTAGGCCCTACTGCCTCCCGGGATTTCTTT. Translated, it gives CASSLGPTASRDFF.

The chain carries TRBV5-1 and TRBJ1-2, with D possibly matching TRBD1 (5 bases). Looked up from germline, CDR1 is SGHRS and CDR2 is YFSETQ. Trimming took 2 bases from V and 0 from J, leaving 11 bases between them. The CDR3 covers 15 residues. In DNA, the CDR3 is TGCGCCAGCAGCTTCGACAGTCGAACTAACTATGGCTACACCTTC. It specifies CASSFDSRTNYGYTF.